The source of this T cell receptor beta chain is a study of human CD8 memory T cell subsets. It was from buffy coats of healthy donors that the PBMC came. This clonotype is labeled medium-sized based on frequency. Antigen specificity is unknown. Overall study findings and caveats: The T cell repertoires of the stem-like memory and precursor exhausted subsets exhibited minimal overlap with one another. Beta chains alone were the T cell receptor chains sequenced in the study.

Germline CDR1 WNHNN, CDR2 SYGVQD (reference sequence). The length of the CDR3 is 14 residues. UMI-labeled 5' RACE yielded the TCR beta libraries. TCRdb reprocessed the 5' RACE reads, with one entry per CDR3 protein and no DNA. Its clone listing holds approximately 3,100 distinct CDR3 sequences. Sequencing was done on a sample of CD8+ T cells from PBMCs. This TCR was recovered from a human donor in good health. The chain employs TRBV10-1 and TRBJ1-1. This chain's CDR3 is CASSESSGVTEAFF.